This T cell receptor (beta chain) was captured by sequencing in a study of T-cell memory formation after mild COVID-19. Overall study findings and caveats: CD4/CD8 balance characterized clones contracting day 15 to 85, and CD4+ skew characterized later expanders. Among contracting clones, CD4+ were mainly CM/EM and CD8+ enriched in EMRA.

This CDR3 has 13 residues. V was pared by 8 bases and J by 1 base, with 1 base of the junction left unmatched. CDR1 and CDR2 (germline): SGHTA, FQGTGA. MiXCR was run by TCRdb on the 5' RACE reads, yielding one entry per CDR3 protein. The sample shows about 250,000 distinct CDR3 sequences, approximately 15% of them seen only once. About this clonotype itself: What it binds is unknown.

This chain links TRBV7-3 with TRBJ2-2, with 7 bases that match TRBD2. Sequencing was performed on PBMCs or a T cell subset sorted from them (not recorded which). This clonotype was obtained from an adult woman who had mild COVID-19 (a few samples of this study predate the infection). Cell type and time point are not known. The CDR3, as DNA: TGTGCCAGCGGGACTATGAACACCGGGGAGCTGTTTTTT. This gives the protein CASGTMNTGELFF. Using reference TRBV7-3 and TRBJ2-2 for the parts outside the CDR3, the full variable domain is GAGVSQTPSNKVTEKGKYVELRCDPISGHTALYWYRQSLGQGPEFLIYFQGTGAADDSGLPNDRFFAVRPEGSVSTLKIQRTERGDSAVYLCASGTMNTGELFFGEGSRLTVL.